These 22 T cell receptor beta chains were all obtained from the same sample, sequenced in a study of neoadjuvant anti-PD-1 for oral cavity cancer. The protocol was immunoSEQ multiplex PCR, while the TCRdb copy is restricted to in-frame clones and leaves out a portion. The top ten hold 15% to 20% of the sample, which has 20,000 to 25,000 clones, 26% seen once. As for time point: after neoadjuvant nivolumab, at surgical resection. The source was tumor tissue, collected after nivolumab (anti-PD-1) treatment. Every receptor here comes from a person between 40 and 85 years old with oral cavity squamous cell carcinoma.

This clone has only a few counts. The rearrangement uses TRBV6-1 and TRBJ2-7; D is uncertain. The CDR3 loop spans 12 amino acids. The V gene's germline CDR1 is MNHNS and CDR2 SASEGT. V lost 4 bases and J 10 bases, leaving 14 bases between the germline ends. The CDR3 spells CASSAVAGGQYF. The CDR3 nucleotides read TGTGCCAGCAGTGCGGTTGCCGGCGGTCAGTACTTC.

In this sample, this clone turned up once. This likely reflects a read error, since a far larger clone is one base away. This chain connects TRBV4-2 to TRBJ1-2; D is perhaps TRBD1 (6 bases). V shed 0 bases and J shed 6 bases, with 14 bases lying between them. The CDR3 length is 15 residues. Germline CDR1 and CDR2: LGHNA and YNFKEQ. The CDR3 sequence: CASSQDPGAWDGYTF. CDR3 nucleotide sequence: TGTGCCAGCAGCCAAGATCCGGGGGCTTGGGATGGCTACACCTTC.

This sequence joins TRBV5-1 and TRBJ2-3; 7 nucleotides agree with TRBD1. Trimming at V came to 4 bases and at J to 5 bases, leaving 10 bases not matched to a gene. The CDR3 contains 15 residues. Per the germline V gene, CDR1 is SGHRS and CDR2 is YFSETQ. CDR3 residues: CASSSRQGTQDTQYF. DNA of the CDR3: TGCGCCAGCAGCAGCAGACAGGGAACACAAGATACGCAGTATTTT.

The chain employs TRBV10-3 and TRBJ2-5; 7 positions match TRBD2. Per germline, CDR1 ENHRY and CDR2 SYGVKD. The CDR3 runs to 13 residues. Trimming took 5 bases from V and 5 from J; bases not matched to a gene: 5. The CDR3 sequence is CAISRGGSETQYF. The CDR3 DNA reads as TGTGCCATCAGTCGCGGGGGTAGTGAGACCCAGTACTTC.

The chain is built from TRBV6-5 and TRBJ2-7; possibly TRBD1 or TRBD2 for D (5 bases each). The CDR3 spans 15 residues. Germline-derived CDR1 and CDR2 are MNHEY and SVGAGI. V was shortened by 5 bases and J by 2 bases, with 16 bases between the two germline ends. The CDR3 is CASSPRGESPYEQYF. The CDR3 coding sequence is TGTGCCAGCAGTCCCCGAGGGGAATCGCCCTACGAGCAGTACTTC.

This clone has a handful of counts. The gene calls are TRBV21-1 and TRBJ1-5; TRBD1, as called in the table, went unchecked against the DNA. TRBV21-1 counts as a pseudogene. The length of the CDR3 is 14 residues. The CDR3 reads CASRTGLVNQPQHF. The CDR3 DNA is TGTGCCAGCAGGACAGGGCTGGTCAATCAGCCCCAGCATTTT.

This clone was picked up a small number of times. The genes are TRBV6-6 and TRBJ1-1; D remains ambiguous. The CDR3 is made up of 14 amino acids. V lost 7 bases, J lost 3 bases, and 15 bases lay in between. Germline V gene data show CDR1 as MNHNY and CDR2 as SVGAGI (reference sequence). DNA for the CDR3: TGTGCCAGCACTAACGTGTGGGAACACACTGAAGCTTTCTTT. Its protein is CASTNVWEHTEAFF.

The chain links TRBV9 to TRBJ2-3, with TRBD2 matching over 9 bases. The CDR3 is 16 residues long. J was trimmed by 4 bases and V by 3 bases; bases with no gene match: 9. Germline values: CDR1 SGDLS, CDR2 YYNGEE. In DNA form, the CDR3 reads TGTGCCAGCAGCGCCCCGGGACTAGCCCTTTCAGATACGCAGTATTTT. This codes for CASSAPGLALSDTQYF.

The chain employs TRBV6-1 and TRBJ2-7; tentatively, D is TRBD1 or TRBD2 (6 bases each). Germline CDR1 and CDR2: MNHNS and SASEGT. This CDR3 is built from 14 residues. V was shortened by 5 bases and J by 3 bases, with 14 bases between the two germline ends. The CDR3 spells CASSLRGDVYEQYF. Here the CDR3 DNA reads TGTGCCAGCAGTCTGAGGGGGGACGTCTACGAGCAGTACTTC.

This clone was counted only a few times. The CDR3, as DNA: TGCGCCAGCGCCTCGCAGGACGGATATGGCTACACCTTC. Amino acids: CASASQDGYGYTF. V usage is TRBV5-1 and J usage is TRBJ1-2; D unclear. V was shortened by 7 bases and J by 5 bases, with 15 bases between the two germline ends. The CDR3 has 13 residues. Germline V lookup: CDR1 SGHRS, CDR2 YFSETQ.

The V gene is TRBV15, the J gene TRBJ2-7; 7 nucleotides align to TRBD1. The CDR3 sequence is 14 residues long. From germline, CDR1 is LNHNV and CDR2 YYDKDF (reference sequence). The V gene end was trimmed by 4 bases and the J gene end by 3 bases; junction bases not matched to a gene: 6. CDR3 coding DNA: TGTGCCACCAGCACGGGTAACAGGGGCTACGAGCAGTACTTC. It is translated as CATSTGNRGYEQYF.

This sequence joins TRBV18 and TRBJ2-2; D unclear. The CDR3 consists of 12 residues. V lost 3 bases, J lost 9 bases, and 8 bases lay in between. The germline V gene encodes CDR1 KGHSH and CDR2 LQKENI. CDR3 DNA sequence: TGTGCCAGCTCACCGGAGAGGAGGGAGCTGTTTTTT. It codes for CASSPERRELFF.

This chain uses TRBV27 with TRBJ1-1; 12 nucleotides match TRBD1. The CDR3 covers 16 residues. J lost 5 bases, V lost 3 bases, and 7 bases had no gene match. Germline-derived CDR1 and CDR2 are MNHEY and SMNVEV (reference sequence). In nucleotides, the CDR3 is TGTGCCAGCAGTTTGGGACAGGGGGCGAGAGTAACTGAAGCTTTCTTT. Translating gives CASSLGQGARVTEAFF.

The chain uses TRBV9 and TRBJ2-3; tentatively, D is TRBD2 (5 bases). The CDR3 consists of 15 residues. Germline assignment: CDR1 SGDLS and CDR2 YYNGEE. The V end lost 4 bases, the J end lost 4 bases, and 16 bases lay between the germline ends. CDR3 coding DNA: TGTGCCAGCAGCACGACTACCACCTCGGCAGATACGCAGTATTTT. It translates to CASSTTTTSADTQYF.

This chain links TRBV7-8 with TRBJ2-5; 10 nucleotides match TRBD2. This CDR3 is 16 amino acids long. Per germline, CDR1 SGHVS and CDR2 FQNEAQ. The V and J ends lost 4 bases and 4 bases, in that order; junction bases with no gene match: 9. CDR3 DNA sequence: TGTGCCAGCAGCTCATCTAGCGGGAGTGCTGGAGAGACCCAGTACTTC. It specifies CASSSSSGSAGETQYF.

This clone was observed many times. The gene calls are TRBV10-3 and TRBJ1-2, with 7 nucleotides matching TRBD1. V lost 4 bases and J lost 6; bases outside the gene matches: 5. Looked up from germline, CDR1 is ENHRY and CDR2 is SYGVKD. This CDR3 is 13 amino acids long. CDR3 in DNA: TGTGCCATCAGTGCAGGGGGATCGAATGGCTACACCTTC. Encoded protein: CAISAGGSNGYTF.

This sequence joins TRBV10-3 and TRBJ2-1; D is undetermined. The CDR3 length is 11 residues. The germline V gene encodes CDR1 ENHRY and CDR2 SYGVKD. Deletions cut 0 bases from V and 10 bases from J, with 4 bases between. In DNA form, the CDR3 reads TGTGCCATCAGTGAGTCCGACGAGCAGTTCTTC. It specifies CAISESDEQFF.

This clone was counted between two and nine times. The chain carries TRBV7-9 and TRBJ2-1, with 7 bases that match TRBD2. CDR1 is SEHNR and CDR2 is FQNEAQ in the germline V gene (reference sequence). This CDR3 has 15 amino acids. V was clipped by 3 bases and J by 9 bases; unmatched bases: 11. CDR3 residues: CASSFLRERGLEQFF. As DNA, the CDR3 is TGTGCCAGCAGCTTTCTGAGGGAGCGGGGCCTTGAGCAGTTCTTC.

This clone has ten or more counts. The CDR3 spells CSVAGTGPTMYGYTF. The CDR3 DNA is TGCAGCGTTGCCGGGACAGGCCCAACTATGTATGGCTACACCTTC. This rearrangement joins TRBV29-1 to TRBJ1-2, with TRBD1 matching over 8 bases. This CDR3 contains 15 residues. V lost 4 bases and J lost 5; bases outside the gene matches: 12. From germline, CDR1 is SQVTM and CDR2 ANQGSEA.

V is TRBV28 and J is TRBJ2-6, with D perhaps being TRBD1 or TRBD2 (5 bases each). V was pared by 10 bases and J by 13 bases, with 17 bases between. The CDR3 loop spans 12 amino acids. Germline CDR1 reads MDHEN; CDR2 reads SYDVKM. CDR3 sequence: CATGVLEGVLTF. The CDR3 bases are TGTGCCACCGGGGTCCTCGAGGGGGTCCTGACTTTC.

The rearrangement joins TRBV9 to TRBJ2-5; 8 bases match TRBD1. CDR1 SGDLS and CDR2 YYNGEE come from the germline V gene. The junction had 8 bases not matched to a gene; V was cut back by 0 bases and J by 4 bases. This CDR3 comprises 16 residues. The CDR3 region is CASSVGQGAGRETQYF. CDR3 DNA sequence: TGTGCCAGCAGCGTAGGTCAGGGGGCCGGCCGAGAGACCCAGTACTTC.

This clone was counted between two and nine times. The J gene is TRBJ2-1, the V gene TRBV5-1, with 9 bases identical to TRBD2. CDR1 and CDR2 (germline): SGHRS, YFSETQ. The CDR3 length is 15 residues. The ends lost 5 bases at V and 4 bases at J; junction bases unmatched: 7. The CDR3 spells CASSKSSGAYNEQFF. Here the CDR3 DNA reads TGCGCCAGCAGTAAGTCTAGCGGGGCGTACAATGAGCAGTTCTTC. Combining the CDR3 with reference TRBV5-1 and TRBJ2-1 gives the whole variable domain KAGVTQTPRYLIKTRGQQVTLSCSPISGHRSVSWYQQTPGQGLQFLFEYFSETQRNKGNFPGRFSGRQFSNSRSEMNVSTLELGDSALYLCASSKSSGAYNEQFFGPGTRLTVL.